The clone carrying this T cell receptor (beta chain) has only a few counts. The sample comes from a study of OX40 agonist ivuxolimab in advanced cancers. Study overall: Participants averaged approximately 65 years of age (range about 23 to 90) and were less than 85% male.

Sequencing used immunoSEQ multiplex PCR; TCRdb keeps in-frame clones, though not all of them. The sample shows more than 50,000 clones, about 85% of them seen only once. V was pared by 2 bases and J by 0 bases, with 5 bases between. Germline assignment: CDR1 GTSNPN and CDR2 SVGIG (reference sequence). The CDR3 runs to 13 residues. Specimen: CD4+ or CD8+ T cells sorted from blood, collected in a trial of the OX40 agonist ivuxolimab. This sequence was found in an adult with an advanced solid tumor such as melanoma, head and neck, liver or kidney cancer. The chain uses TRBV30 and TRBJ1-5; no clear D. The CDR3 DNA follows: TGTGCCTGGAGTTTGGATAGCAATCAGCCCCAGCATTTT. Translation gives CAWSLDSNQPQHF.